One and the same sample provided the 28 T cell receptor beta chains below, sequenced in a study of T cells expressing NK-cell markers. Reprocessing the 5' RACE reads, TCRdb reports a single entry for every CDR3 protein and omits DNA. In all, the sample yields roughly 450,000 distinct CDR3 sequences. Sequencing input: blood T cells: a sorted CD56 or NKG2C T cell subset, CD4+ or CD8+ T cells, or bulk PBMC T cells (not recorded which). The receptor source for this set is a woman aged 45-59 years in good health.

This rearrangement joins TRBV11-3 to TRBJ2-1; absent DNA, TCRdb's TRBD1 call cannot be checked. CDR1 and CDR2 (germline): SGHNT, YENEEA. The CDR3 length is 12 residues. This CDR3 is CASSLGDREQFF.

The CDR3 spells CASSLASSPLHF. This chain joins TRBV7-2 and TRBJ1-6. Germline V gene lookup returns CDR1 SGHTA and CDR2 FQGNSA. CDR3 length: 12 amino acids.

V gene TRBV7-9 combines with J gene TRBJ1-2; as DNA is missing, the TRBD1 call by TCRdb cannot be tested. Germline lookup yields CDR1 SEHNR and CDR2 FQNEAQ (reference sequence). CDR3 length: 13 amino acids. The CDR3 sequence is CASSPPGPYGYTF.

J is TRBJ2-1 and V is TRBV11-2; TCRdb's D gene call, TRBD2, goes unchecked for lack of DNA. The germline CDR1 and CDR2 sequences are SGHAT and FQNNGV. The CDR3 is made up of 13 amino acids. CDR3 protein: CASSRDYIGGQFF. The whole variable domain, filled in from reference TRBV11-2 and TRBJ2-1, reads EAGVAQSPRYKIIEKRQSVAFWCNPISGHATLYWYQQILGQGPKLLIQFQNNGVVDDSQLPKDRFSAERLKGVDSTLKIQPAKLEDSAVYLCASSRDYIGGQFFGPGTRLTVL.

V usage is TRBV20-1 and J usage is TRBJ2-3; TCRdb's assignment of TRBD2 cannot be checked, as there is no DNA. Germline CDR1 reads DFQATT; CDR2 reads SNEGSKA (reference sequence). The CDR3 has 14 residues. This CDR3 is CSARPGTSVDTQYF.

This chain uses TRBV21-1 with TRBJ2-7; TCRdb indicates TRBD1, and absent DNA this call remains unverified. TRBV21-1 is shown as a pseudogene. CDR3 length: 14 residues. The CDR3 reads CASSNGTGLYEQYF.

V gene TRBV12-3 or TRBV12-4 combines with J gene TRBJ2-1; TCRdb indicates TRBD2, and absent DNA this call remains unverified. This CDR3 region has 16 residues. The CDR3 is CASSTGVVAGEEEQFF.

The rearrangement uses TRBV6-5 and TRBJ1-1. The germline gives CDR1 MNHEY, CDR2 SVGAGI. The CDR3 runs 13 residues. CDR3 residues: CASSPRVFGEAFF.

V and J are TRBV7-9 and TRBJ2-1; checking the TCRdb D call of TRBD2 is not possible without DNA. Germline V gene lookup returns CDR1 SEHNR and CDR2 FQNEAQ (reference sequence). The CDR3 is made up of 14 amino acids. CDR3 sequence: CASSLIRTTSQQFF.

This rearrangement joins TRBV20-1 to TRBJ2-7; TCRdb's D call of TRBD1 is untestable without DNA. CDR3 length: 16 amino acids. Germline CDR1 DFQATT, CDR2 SNEGSKA (reference sequence). CDR3 loop: CSARDRVESSPKRQYF.

This chain links TRBV30 with TRBJ1-2; checking the TCRdb D call of TRBD1 is not possible without DNA. Germline-derived CDR1 and CDR2 are GTSNPN and SVGIG (reference sequence). The CDR3 spans 12 residues. Here the CDR3 reads CAWAGTGSGYTF.

V and J are TRBV7-9 and TRBJ2-2; the TCRdb call, TRBD2, lacks DNA for checking. This CDR3 spans 17 amino acids. Germline V gene lookup returns CDR1 SEHNR and CDR2 FQNEAQ (reference sequence). Here the CDR3 reads CASSDLAGGPDTGELFF.

The V and J genes are TRBV24-1 and TRBJ2-5; TCRdb calls TRBD2, which cannot be checked without DNA. Per the germline V gene, CDR1 is KGHDR and CDR2 is SFDVKD. The CDR3 is 16 amino acids. The CDR3 here is CATSYGLAGAGETQYF.

The rearrangement links TRBV9 to TRBJ2-7; the TCRdb call, TRBD1, lacks DNA for checking. The CDR3 is 15 residues long. Germline lookup yields CDR1 SGDLS and CDR2 YYNGEE. The CDR3 loop reads CASSAGPDLSYEQYF.

This chain joins TRBV28 and TRBJ1-2. Germline CDR1 is MDHEN and CDR2 is SYDVKM. The CDR3 spans 13 residues. CDR3 loop: CASRRTAIYGYTF.

J is TRBJ1-1 and V is TRBV20-1; absent DNA, TCRdb's TRBD1 call cannot be checked. Germline V gene data show CDR1 as DFQATT and CDR2 as SNEGSKA (reference sequence). The CDR3 is 14 amino acids. The CDR3 spells CSARATQAPSEAFF.

The chain joins TRBV12-3 or TRBV12-4 to TRBJ1-2. The CDR3 spans 14 residues. CDR3 in amino acids: CASSLVGLYYGYTF.

CDR3 sequence reads: CASSSTGSDTQYF. This chain uses TRBV7-9 with TRBJ2-3; absent DNA, TCRdb's TRBD1 call cannot be checked. This CDR3 has 13 residues. Germline V gives CDR1 SEHNR, CDR2 FQNEAQ (reference sequence).

This chain links TRBV5-6 with TRBJ2-1; the D gene TCRdb calls, TRBD2, cannot be checked with no DNA. This CDR3 spans 18 amino acids. Germline CDR1 and CDR2: SGHDT and YYEEEE. CDR3 residues: CASSLEGSGRGSYNEQFF.

This sequence joins TRBV10-1 and TRBJ2-1; TCRdb returns TRBD2, unconfirmable since there is no DNA. The CDR3 runs 15 residues. Looked up from germline, CDR1 is WNHNN and CDR2 is SYGVQD (reference sequence). The chain's CDR3 is CASSESLAGYNEQFF.

This CDR3 is CASSLNAGQDNEQFF. This sequence joins TRBV5-1 and TRBJ2-1; TCRdb lists TRBD1, though no DNA is available to test this call. Germline CDR1 is SGHRS and CDR2 is YFSETQ. This CDR3 is built from 15 residues.

This sequence joins TRBV4-2 and TRBJ2-1. Looked up from germline, CDR1 is LGHNA and CDR2 is YNFKEQ. The CDR3 totals 12 residues. CDR3 residues: CASSPQKNEQFF.

The chain uses TRBV7-8 and TRBJ2-2; the D call of TRBD2 rests on TCRdb alone, since no DNA is present to check it. Per germline, CDR1 SGHVS and CDR2 FQNEAQ. This CDR3 has 18 residues. The chain's CDR3 is CASSLTVAGGLSTGELFF.

The CDR3 protein is CASSLGGLAGVRSTDTQYF. The V gene is TRBV7-9, the J gene TRBJ2-3; lacking DNA, the TRBD2 call made by TCRdb goes unchecked. The germline CDR1 and CDR2 sequences are SEHNR and FQNEAQ (reference sequence). This CDR3 is 19 amino acids long.

CDR3 sequence: CASRSSWDRYNEQFF. The chain uses TRBV6-6 and TRBJ2-1; there is no DNA to check the TCRdb D call of TRBD1. The CDR3 spans 15 residues. Germline values: CDR1 MNHNY, CDR2 SVGAGI (reference sequence).

This chain connects TRBV27 to TRBJ2-1; the D call of TRBD2 rests on TCRdb alone, since no DNA is present to check it. In germline, CDR1 is MNHEY, CDR2 SMNVEV (reference sequence). This CDR3 contains 18 residues. CDR3 residues: CASSLLPSGRQRGNEQFF.

V is TRBV4-2 and J is TRBJ2-5; without DNA, the TCRdb call of TRBD2 cannot be checked. Germline V gives CDR1 LGHNA, CDR2 YNFKEQ. CDR3 length: 15 amino acids. The chain's CDR3 is CASSSVAGAGETQYF.

The chain carries TRBV9 and TRBJ2-3; TCRdb names TRBD2, which stays unverified in the absence of DNA. The CDR3 runs to 18 residues. Germline V gene sequence: CDR1 SGDLS, CDR2 YYNGEE. The CDR3 spells CASSVAGALPRSTDTQYF.